The clone carrying this TCR beta chain was recorded a few times. Sequenced by immunoSEQ multiplex PCR; TCRdb stores in-frame clones only, minus some. The data hold approximately 200,000 clones, with about four fifths observed a single time. The CDR3 contains 14 residues. Germline loops: CDR1 SGHNT, CDR2 YENEEA. J lost 8 bases, V lost 1 base, and 5 bases had no gene match. These data originate in a study of cytomegalovirus exposure and HLA in healthy donors. Sequenced input: PBMCs. This clonotype was obtained from a man aged 18 to 35 in good health and CMV-seropositive. This chain links TRBV11-3 with TRBJ2-1, with 7 bases identical to TRBD2. In DNA form, the CDR3 reads TGTGCCAGCAGCTTAGCCTCTACTAGCGATGAGCAGTTCTTC. This encodes CASSLASTSDEQFF.